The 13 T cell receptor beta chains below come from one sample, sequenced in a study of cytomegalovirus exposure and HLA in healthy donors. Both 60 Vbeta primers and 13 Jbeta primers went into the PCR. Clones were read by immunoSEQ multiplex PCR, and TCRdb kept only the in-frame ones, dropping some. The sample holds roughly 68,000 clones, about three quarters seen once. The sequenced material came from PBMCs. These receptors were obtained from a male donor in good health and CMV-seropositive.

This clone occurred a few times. The CDR3 sequence: CASSPRQGRAGELFF. In DNA, the CDR3 is TGTGCCAGCAGCCCCCGACAGGGTAGGGCCGGGGAGCTGTTTTTT. This rearrangement joins TRBV7-8 to TRBJ2-2; 7 nucleotides align to TRBD1. The CDR3 is 15 residues long. CDR1 SGHVS and CDR2 FQNEAQ come from the germline V gene. V was clipped by 5 bases and J by 6 bases; unmatched bases: 9.

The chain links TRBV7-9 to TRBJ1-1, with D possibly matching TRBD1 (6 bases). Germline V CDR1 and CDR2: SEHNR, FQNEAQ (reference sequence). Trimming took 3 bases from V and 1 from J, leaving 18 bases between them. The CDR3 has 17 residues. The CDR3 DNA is TGTGCCAGCAGCTTCGGACAGAGCCGCTACCCGAACACTGAAGCTTTCTTT. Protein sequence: CASSFGQSRYPNTEAFF.

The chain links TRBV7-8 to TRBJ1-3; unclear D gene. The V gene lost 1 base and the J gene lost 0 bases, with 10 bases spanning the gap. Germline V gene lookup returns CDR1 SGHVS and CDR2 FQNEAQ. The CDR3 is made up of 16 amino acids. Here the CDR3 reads CASSLERLPSGNTIYF. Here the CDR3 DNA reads TGTGCCAGCAGCTTAGAGCGACTCCCCTCTGGAAACACCATATATTTT.

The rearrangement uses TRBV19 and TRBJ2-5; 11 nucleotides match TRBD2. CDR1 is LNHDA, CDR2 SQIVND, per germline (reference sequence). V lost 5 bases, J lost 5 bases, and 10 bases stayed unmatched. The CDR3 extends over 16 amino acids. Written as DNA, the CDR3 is TGTGCCAGTAGTCCATTTAGCGGGGGGGCGCGGGAGACCCAGTACTTC. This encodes CASSPFSGGARETQYF.

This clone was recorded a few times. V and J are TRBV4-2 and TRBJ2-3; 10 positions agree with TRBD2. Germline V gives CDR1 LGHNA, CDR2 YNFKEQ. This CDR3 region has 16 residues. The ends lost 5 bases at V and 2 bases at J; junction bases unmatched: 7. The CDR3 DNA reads TGTGCCAGCAGCTTTTCGGGACTAGCGTTCACAGATACGCAGTATTTT. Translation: CASSFSGLAFTDTQYF.

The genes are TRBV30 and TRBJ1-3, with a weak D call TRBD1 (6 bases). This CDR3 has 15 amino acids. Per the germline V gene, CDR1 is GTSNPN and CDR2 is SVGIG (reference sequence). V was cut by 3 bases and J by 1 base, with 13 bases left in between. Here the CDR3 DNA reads TGTGCCTGGAGAACCTTAACAGGGTCTGGAAACACCATATATTTT. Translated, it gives CAWRTLTGSGNTIYF.

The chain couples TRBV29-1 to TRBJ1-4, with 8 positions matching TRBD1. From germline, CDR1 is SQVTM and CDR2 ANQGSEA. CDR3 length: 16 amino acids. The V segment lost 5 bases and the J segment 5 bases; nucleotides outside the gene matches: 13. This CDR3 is CSVFEPTGTGNEKLFF. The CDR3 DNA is TGCAGCGTTTTCGAACCAACCGGGACAGGAAATGAAAAACTGTTTTTT.

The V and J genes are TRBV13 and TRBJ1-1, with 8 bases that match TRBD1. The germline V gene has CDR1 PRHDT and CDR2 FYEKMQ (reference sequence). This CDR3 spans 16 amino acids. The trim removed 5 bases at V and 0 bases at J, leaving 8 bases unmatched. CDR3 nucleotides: TGTGCCAGCAGCCCCGGGACAGGACAGATGAACACTGAAGCTTTCTTT. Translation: CASSPGTGQMNTEAFF.

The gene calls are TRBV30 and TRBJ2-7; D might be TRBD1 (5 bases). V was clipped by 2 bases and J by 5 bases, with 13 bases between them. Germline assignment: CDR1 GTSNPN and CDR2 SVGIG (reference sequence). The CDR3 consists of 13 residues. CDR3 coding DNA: TGTGCCTGGAGTCCTAACAGGAGCGACGAGCAGTACTTC. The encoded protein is CAWSPNRSDEQYF.

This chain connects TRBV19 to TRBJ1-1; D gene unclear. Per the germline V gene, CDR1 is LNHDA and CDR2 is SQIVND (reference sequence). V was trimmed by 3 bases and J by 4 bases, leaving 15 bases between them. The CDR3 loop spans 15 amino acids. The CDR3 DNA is TGTGCCAGTAGTATTTCGAACACTTACAGCACTGAAGCTTTCTTT. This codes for CASSISNTYSTEAFF.

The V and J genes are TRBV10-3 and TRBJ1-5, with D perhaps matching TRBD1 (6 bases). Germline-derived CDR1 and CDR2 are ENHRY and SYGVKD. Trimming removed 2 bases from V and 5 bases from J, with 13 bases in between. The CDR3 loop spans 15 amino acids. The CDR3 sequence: CAISERGAVDQPQHF. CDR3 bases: TGTGCCATCAGTGAGCGGGGGGCCGTTGATCAGCCCCAGCATTTT.

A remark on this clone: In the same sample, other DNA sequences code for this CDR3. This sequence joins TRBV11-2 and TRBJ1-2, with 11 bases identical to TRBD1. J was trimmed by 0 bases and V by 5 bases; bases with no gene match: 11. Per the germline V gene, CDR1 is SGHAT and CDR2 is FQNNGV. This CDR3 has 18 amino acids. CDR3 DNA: TGTGCCAGCAGCCAGGATGGACAGGGGGCGATGGCTAACTATGGCTACACCTTC. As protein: CASSQDGQGAMANYGYTF.

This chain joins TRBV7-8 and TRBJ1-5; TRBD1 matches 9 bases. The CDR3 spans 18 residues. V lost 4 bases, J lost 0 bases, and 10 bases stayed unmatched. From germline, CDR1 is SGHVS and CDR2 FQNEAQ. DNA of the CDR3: TGTGCCAGCAGCTGGTCCGGGACAGGGTCTTATAGCAATCAGCCCCAGCATTTT. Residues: CASSWSGTGSYSNQPQHF.